This passage covers 28 T cell receptor beta chains from one sample sequenced in a study of siplizumab effects on memory and regulatory T cells. Method: immunoSEQ multiplex PCR; TCRdb's copy keeps in-frame clones and lacks some. The table has 50,000 to 75,000 clones, roughly 85% seen once. Sequences were obtained from memory CD4+ T cells sorted from blood. The receptor set was obtained from a human donor in good health.

The chain couples TRBV11-2 to TRBJ2-5; TRBD1 might be the D (5 bases). The V and J ends lost 3 bases and 1 base respectively, with 9 bases between them. Germline assignment: CDR1 SGHAT and CDR2 FQNNGV. This CDR3 is 14 amino acids long. Here the CDR3 DNA reads TGTGCCAGCAGCTTGGGGCATCGCCAAGAGACCCAGTACTTC. The encoded protein is CASSLGHRQETQYF. The whole variable domain, remainder taken from reference TRBV11-2 and TRBJ2-5, is EAGVAQSPRYKIIEKRQSVAFWCNPISGHATLYWYQQILGQGPKLLIQFQNNGVVDDSQLPKDRFSAERLKGVDSTLKIQPAKLEDSAVYLCASSLGHRQETQYFGPGTRLLVL.

The table lists this clone with a count of one. The rearrangement joins TRBV6-6 to TRBJ2-4; D is perhaps TRBD1 (6 bases). Germline lookup yields CDR1 MNHNY and CDR2 SVGAGI (reference sequence). The CDR3 runs 15 residues. V dropped 0 bases and J dropped 1 base, with 7 bases sitting between them. CDR3 sequence (DNA): TGTGCCAGCAGTTACTCCCAGGGGGCCAAAAACATTCAGTACTTC. Translation: CASSYSQGAKNIQYF.

This clone was detected once. The rearrangement links TRBV6-1 to TRBJ1-2; D unclear. V was clipped by 1 base and J by 8 bases, with 23 bases between them. This CDR3 contains 17 residues. CDR1 is MNHNS, CDR2 SASEGT, per germline. The CDR3 region is CASSEGPGYLFITGYTF. DNA of the CDR3: TGTGCCAGCAGTGAAGGACCCGGGTATCTGTTTATTACGGGCTACACCTTC.

This clone came up once. The genes are TRBV6-6 and TRBJ1-6, with D possibly TRBD1 on 6 matching bases. V gave up 2 bases and J gave up 10 bases, with 15 bases separating them. The CDR3 has 15 amino acids. Germline values: CDR1 MNHNY, CDR2 SVGAGI (reference sequence). Here the CDR3 reads CASSYGGRGESPLHF. CDR3 bases: TGTGCCAGCAGTTACGGGGGGCGGGGCGAATCACCCCTCCACTTT.

The CDR3 DNA follows: TGTGCCAGCGGAGGGTCGGGGGCTTATACAGATACGCAGTATTTT. Amino acids: CASGGSGAYTDTQYF. The chain employs TRBV25-1 and TRBJ2-3; the D gene could be TRBD1 or TRBD2 (6 bases each). The ends were cut back, 8 bases at V and 3 bases at J, with 18 bases in the middle. CDR1 is MGHDK and CDR2 is SYGVNS in the germline V gene. The CDR3 covers 15 residues.

The J gene is TRBJ1-2, the V gene TRBV25-1; 9 positions match TRBD1. The V and J ends lost 1 base and 5 bases, in that order; junction bases with no gene match: 5. Germline loops: CDR1 MGHDK, CDR2 SYGVNS. The CDR3 is made up of 15 amino acids. The CDR3 DNA follows: TGTGCCAGCAGTGAATCCCGGGGGACAGGGTATGGCTACACCTTC. As protein: CASSESRGTGYGYTF.

The rearrangement joins TRBV5-1 to TRBJ1-1; tentatively, D is TRBD1 (5 bases). This CDR3 is built from 15 residues. The V end lost 5 bases, the J end lost 1 base, and 15 bases lay between the germline ends. Per germline, CDR1 SGHRS and CDR2 YFSETQ. The CDR3 protein is CASSPEGQANTEAFF. The CDR3, as DNA: TGCGCCAGCAGTCCCGAAGGACAAGCGAACACTGAAGCTTTCTTT.

The CDR3 sequence: CASSPARTGDYGYTF. CDR3 DNA sequence: TGTGCCAGCTCACCAGCCCGGACAGGGGACTATGGCTACACCTTC. The chain is built from TRBV18 and TRBJ1-2, with 9 bases matching TRBD1. After removal of 2 bases from V and 3 bases from J, the junction contained 4 bases not matched to a gene. Germline values: CDR1 KGHSH, CDR2 LQKENI. The CDR3 is 15 residues long. Looking up the rest from reference TRBV18 and TRBJ1-2 gives the full variable domain: NAGVMQNPRHLVRRRGQEARLRCSPMKGHSHVYWYRQLPEEGLKFMVYLQKENIIDESGMPKERFSAEFPKEGPSILRIQQVVRGDSAAYFCASSPARTGDYGYTFGSGTRLTVV.

The chain has TRBV14 and TRBJ2-3; D is possibly TRBD2 (6 bases). CDR3 length: 14 amino acids. The V gene lost 5 bases and the J gene lost 6 bases, with 15 bases spanning the gap. Germline V gene data show CDR1 as SGHDN and CDR2 as FVKESK. In DNA form, the CDR3 reads TGTGCCAGCAGCGACGAATTCGGAGGGGATACGCAGTATTTT. This codes for CASSDEFGGDTQYF.

V is TRBV25-1 and J is TRBJ1-1, with 10 bases identical to TRBD1. This CDR3 has 13 amino acids. CDR1 is MGHDK, CDR2 SYGVNS, per germline. The V and J ends lost 7 bases and 5 bases, in that order; junction bases with no gene match: 4. CDR3 in DNA: TGTGCCAGCATGAAGGGACAGGGGACTGAAGCTTTCTTT. Protein product: CASMKGQGTEAFF.

The J gene is TRBJ1-4, the V gene TRBV6-1, with no clear D. V was cut by 3 bases and J by 11 bases, with 16 bases left in between. CDR3 length: 14 amino acids. CDR1 and CDR2 from the germline V gene are MNHNS and SASEGT. The CDR3 DNA reads as TGTGCCAGCAGTGATCGATTTTCTTTAGACAAACTGTTTTTT. Translation: CASSDRFSLDKLFF.

The rearrangement joins TRBV6-4 to TRBJ1-5; D is possibly TRBD1 (5 bases). CDR1 and CDR2 (germline): MRHNA, SNTAGT. With 5 bases removed from V and 4 bases from J, the gap between germline ends came to 15 bases. This CDR3 spans 15 amino acids. DNA for the CDR3: TGTGCCAGCAGTCCCTCGCAGGGCCCTAATCAGCCCCAGCATTTT. It encodes CASSPSQGPNQPQHF.

In DNA, the CDR3 is TGTGCCATCAGGGCTAGCGGGACCCCGGACACCGGGGAGCTGTTTTTT. Amino acids: CAIRASGTPDTGELFF. V is TRBV10-3 and J is TRBJ2-2, with 9 bases identical to TRBD2. V lost 6 bases and J lost 3; bases outside the gene matches: 8. The CDR3 totals 16 residues. The germline CDR1 and CDR2 sequences are ENHRY and SYGVKD.

The V and J genes are TRBV5-5 and TRBJ1-1, with no clear D. CDR3 length: 15 amino acids. Looked up from germline, CDR1 is SGHKS and CDR2 is YYEKEE (reference sequence). Between the trimmed V and J ends, which lost 4 bases and 6 bases, there was a span of 19 bases. As DNA, the CDR3 is TGTGCCAGCAGCCGTTCTCTCGTACGTGGGTCTGAAGCTTTCTTT. This translates into CASSRSLVRGSEAFF.

This clone was counted a few times. Other nucleotide sequences from this sample produce the same CDR3. The chain joins TRBV19 to TRBJ2-3, with D uncertain. This CDR3 has 13 amino acids. Looked up from germline, CDR1 is LNHDA and CDR2 is SQIVND (reference sequence). Trimming removed 3 bases at V and 3 bases at J, with 7 bases between. The CDR3 is CASSMGLTDTQYF. The CDR3 region has the DNA TGTGCCAGTAGTATGGGATTAACAGATACGCAGTATTTT.

The rearrangement uses TRBV28 and TRBJ1-2, with D maybe TRBD1 (5 bases). Germline CDR1 and CDR2: MDHEN and SYDVKM. The CDR3 sequence is 14 residues long. V was clipped by 6 bases and J by 8 bases, with 19 bases between them. The DNA for the CDR3 is TGTGCCAGCAGCCCGGGGGGGATTTCGATCGGCTACACCTTC. Translated: CASSPGGISIGYTF.

This chain joins TRBV7-9 and TRBJ2-7; TRBD1 is a possible D gene (5 bases). Trimming pared 1 base from V and 5 bases from J, leaving 12 bases between. The CDR3 is made up of 14 amino acids. The germline gives CDR1 SEHNR, CDR2 FQNEAQ (reference sequence). As DNA, the CDR3 is TGTGCCAGCAGCTTAGAGCAGGGTCTAAACGAGCAGTACTTC. Protein sequence: CASSLEQGLNEQYF.

The chain is built from TRBV5-8 and TRBJ2-7; no reliable D call. The V end lost 4 bases, the J end lost 12 bases, and 14 bases lay between the germline ends. Germline CDR1 reads SGHTS; CDR2 reads YDEGEE. The CDR3 runs to 11 residues. As DNA, the CDR3 is TGTGCCAGCAGCCCCGCGGTGGTGGGGTACTTC. This translates into CASSPAVVGYF.

The V and J genes are TRBV5-4 and TRBJ2-7, with 7 bases matching TRBD1. Looked up from germline, CDR1 is SGHNT and CDR2 is YYREEE (reference sequence). CDR3 length: 15 residues. V dropped 4 bases and J dropped 2; count of bases not matched to a gene: 9. CDR3 loop: CASSPGLTGAYEQYF. CDR3 sequence (DNA): TGTGCCAGCAGCCCCGGCCTTACAGGGGCCTACGAGCAGTACTTC.

The chain uses TRBV5-6 and TRBJ2-3, with D perhaps TRBD1 or TRBD2 (5 bases each). The CDR3 length is 13 residues. V lost 4 bases to trimming and J lost 6 bases, with 12 bases between them. The germline gives CDR1 SGHDT, CDR2 YYEEEE. For the CDR3, the DNA is TGTGCCAGCAGCGGCCGGGACGGCGATACGCAGTATTTT. Its protein product is CASSGRDGDTQYF. The whole variable domain, remainder taken from reference TRBV5-6 and TRBJ2-3, is DAGVTQSPTHLIKTRGQQVTLRCSPKSGHDTVSWYQQALGQGPQFIFQYYEEEERQRGNFPDRFSGHQFPNYSSELNVNALLLGDSALYLCASSGRDGDTQYFGPGTRLTVL.

This clone occurred a few times. The CDR3 region has the DNA TGTGCCAGCAGTTTTGGACGGGGTAATAATTCACCCCTCCACTTT. Translating it yields CASSFGRGNNSPLHF. The chain is built from TRBV2 and TRBJ1-6; D is ambiguous. CDR3 length: 15 residues. V lost 5 bases and J lost 5, with 13 bases in between. Germline V gene lookup returns CDR1 SNHLY and CDR2 FYNNEI.

The chain combines TRBV18 with TRBJ2-1; 10 bases map to TRBD2. Germline values: CDR1 KGHSH, CDR2 LQKENI. The CDR3 is 17 amino acids. The V segment lost 3 bases and the J segment 6 bases; nucleotides outside the gene matches: 11. The CDR3 sequence is CASSPEAGTSVVNEQFF. In DNA, the CDR3 is TGTGCCAGCTCACCCGAAGCCGGGACTAGCGTAGTCAATGAGCAGTTCTTC.

This rearrangement joins TRBV7-3 to TRBJ2-1; 12 positions match TRBD1. The CDR3 has 15 amino acids. V shed 3 bases and J 10 bases; nucleotides not matched to a gene: 7. Germline V gene sequence: CDR1 SGHTA, CDR2 FQGTGA. CDR3 region: CASSFGGTGGDEQFF. CDR3 DNA: TGTGCCAGCAGCTTCGGCGGGACAGGGGGCGACGAGCAGTTCTTC.

This clone was seen more than once but under ten times. The chain employs TRBV28 and TRBJ1-1, with D unresolved. Germline values: CDR1 MDHEN, CDR2 SYDVKM. The CDR3 loop spans 11 amino acids. V lost 6 bases and J 0 bases, leaving 2 bases between the germline ends. CDR3 sequence reads: CASRMNTEAFF. The CDR3 nucleotides are TGTGCCAGCAGGATGAACACTGAAGCTTTCTTT. Combining the CDR3 with reference TRBV28 and TRBJ1-1 gives the whole variable domain DVKVTQSSRYLVKRTGEKVFLECVQDMDHENMFWYRQDPGLGLRLIYFSYDVKMKEKGDIPEGYSVSREKKERFSLILESASTNQTSMYLCASRMNTEAFFGQGTRLTVV.

CDR3 loop: CASSRGLANSYEQYF. The CDR3, as DNA: TGTGCCAGCAGCAGGGGACTAGCGAACTCCTACGAGCAGTACTTC. This chain uses TRBV14 with TRBJ2-7; 10 bases align to TRBD2. This CDR3 contains 15 residues. The trim removed 5 bases at V and 0 bases at J, leaving 4 bases unmatched. Germline loops: CDR1 SGHDN, CDR2 FVKESK.

V is TRBV21-1 and J is TRBJ2-7; the D call in the table, TRBD2, was not verified against the DNA. TRBV21-1 is marked as a pseudogene. The CDR3 runs 18 residues. CDR3 protein: CASSPQEGSNHLNDEQYF. In nucleotides, the CDR3 is TGTGCCAGCAGCCCCCAAGAGGGTTCGAACCACTTGAACGACGAGCAGTACTTC.

The rearrangement uses TRBV11-2 and TRBJ2-4; 7 bases match TRBD1. J lost 8 bases, V lost 7 bases, and 11 bases had no gene match. CDR3 length equals 14 residues. CDR1 and CDR2 from the germline V gene are SGHAT and FQNNGV. For the CDR3, the DNA is TGTGCCAGCACCCACAGGGGATTGGTCGACATTCAGTACTTC. Its protein product is CASTHRGLVDIQYF.

This clone was seen a handful of times. V and J are TRBV19 and TRBJ2-7; the D gene is possibly TRBD1 (7 bases). CDR3 length: 14 residues. V lost 5 bases, J lost 8 bases, and 19 bases lay in between. The V gene's germline CDR1 is LNHDA and CDR2 SQIVND (reference sequence). The CDR3 protein is CASSVEGAPYKQYF. CDR3 DNA sequence: TGTGCCAGTAGTGTGGAGGGGGCCCCGTATAAGCAGTACTTC.